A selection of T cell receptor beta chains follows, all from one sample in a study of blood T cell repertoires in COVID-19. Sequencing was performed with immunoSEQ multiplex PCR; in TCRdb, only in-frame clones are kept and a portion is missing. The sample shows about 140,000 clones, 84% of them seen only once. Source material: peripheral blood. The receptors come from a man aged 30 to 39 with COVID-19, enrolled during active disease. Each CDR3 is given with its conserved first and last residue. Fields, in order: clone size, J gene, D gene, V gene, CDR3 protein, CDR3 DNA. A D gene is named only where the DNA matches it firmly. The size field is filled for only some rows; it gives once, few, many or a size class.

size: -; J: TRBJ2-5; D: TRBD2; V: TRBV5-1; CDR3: CASSLRSREWTQYF; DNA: TGCGCCAGCAGCCTCCGTTCGCGGGAGTGGACCCAGTACTTC
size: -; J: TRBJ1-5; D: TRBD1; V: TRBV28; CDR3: CASSEIQGGQNQPQHF; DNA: TGTGCCAGCAGTGAAATTCAGGGGGGCCAGAATCAGCCCCAGCATTTT
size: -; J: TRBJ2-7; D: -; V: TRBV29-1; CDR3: CSVDPKGGGYEQYF; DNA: TGCAGCGTAGACCCAAAGGGAGGGGGCTACGAGCAGTACTTC
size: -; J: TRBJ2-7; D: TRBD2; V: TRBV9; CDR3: CASSVGTSGYEQYF; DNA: TGTGCCAGCAGCGTCGGGACTAGCGGCTACGAGCAGTACTTC
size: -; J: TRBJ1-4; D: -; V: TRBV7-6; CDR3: CASSPTRGFNEKLFF; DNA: TGTGCCAGCAGCCCCACCCGGGGTTTTAATGAAAAACTGTTTTTT
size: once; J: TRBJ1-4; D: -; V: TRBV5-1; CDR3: CASSLNGEKLFF; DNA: TGCGCCAGCAGCCTGAATGGCGAAAAACTGTTTTTT
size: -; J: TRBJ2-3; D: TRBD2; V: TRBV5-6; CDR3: CASSPLGLDRNTQYF; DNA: TGTGCCAGCAGCCCGCTGGGACTAGATAGAAATACGCAGTATTTT
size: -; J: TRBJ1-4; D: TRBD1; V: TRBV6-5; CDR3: CASRGRQGAREKLFF; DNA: TGTGCCAGCAGAGGAAGACAGGGGGCGCGAGAAAAACTGTTTTTT
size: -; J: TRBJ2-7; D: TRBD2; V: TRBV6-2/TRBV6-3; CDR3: CASSSTSGSRYEQYF; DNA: TGTGCCAGCAGTTCGACTAGCGGGAGTAGGTACGAGCAGTACTTC
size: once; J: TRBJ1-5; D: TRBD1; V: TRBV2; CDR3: CASSPWGQGTQPQHF; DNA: TGTGCCAGCAGTCCCTGGGGACAGGGGACACAGCCCCAGCATTTT
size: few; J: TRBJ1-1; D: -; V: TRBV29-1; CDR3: CSVVSTSTEAFF; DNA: TGCAGCGTTGTATCTACGTCGACTGAAGCTTTCTTT
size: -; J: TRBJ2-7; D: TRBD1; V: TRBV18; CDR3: CASSSNRGRQEQYF; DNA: TGTGCCAGCTCATCAAACAGGGGGCGGCAAGAGCAGTACTTC
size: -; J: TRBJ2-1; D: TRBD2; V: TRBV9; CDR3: CASSVAPGLAGRGVEQFF; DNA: TGTGCCAGCAGCGTAGCTCCGGGACTAGCGGGACGAGGCGTTGAGCAGTTCTTC
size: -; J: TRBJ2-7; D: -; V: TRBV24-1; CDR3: CATSDSTDRPYEQYF; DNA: TGTGCCACCAGTGATTCGACCGACAGGCCCTACGAGCAGTACTTC
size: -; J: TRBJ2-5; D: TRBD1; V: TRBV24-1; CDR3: CATTGTEIDGHQETQYF; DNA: TGTGCCACCACCGGGACAGAAATCGACGGACATCAAGAGACCCAGTACTTC
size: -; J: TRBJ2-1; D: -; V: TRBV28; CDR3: CASSWRGVYNEQFF; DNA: TGTGCCAGCAGTTGGCGCGGAGTGTACAATGAGCAGTTCTTC
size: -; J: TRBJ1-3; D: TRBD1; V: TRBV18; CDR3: CASSPGQGPGNTIYF; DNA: TGTGCCAGCTCACCGGGACAGGGTCCTGGAAACACCATATATTTT
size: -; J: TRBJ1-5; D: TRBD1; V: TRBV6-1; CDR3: CASSEIGSGTGARQPQHF; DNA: TGTGCCAGCAGTGAAATAGGGTCCGGGACAGGGGCGAGGCAGCCCCAGCATTTT
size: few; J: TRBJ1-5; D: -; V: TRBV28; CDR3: CASSLGAGPLPQHF; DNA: TGTGCCAGCAGTTTGGGGGCCGGTCCTCTGCCCCAGCATTTT
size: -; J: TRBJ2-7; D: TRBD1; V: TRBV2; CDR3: CASSLTGGEQYF; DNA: TGTGCCAGCAGCCTAACAGGGGGCGAGCAGTACTTC
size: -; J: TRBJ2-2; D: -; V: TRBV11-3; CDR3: CASSLGGTNTGELFF; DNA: TGTGCCAGCAGCTTAGGAGGGACGAACACCGGGGAGCTGTTTTTT
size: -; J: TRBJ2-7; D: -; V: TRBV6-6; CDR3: CASQTSAYEQYF; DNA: TGTGCCAGCCAAACATCCGCCTACGAGCAGTACTTC
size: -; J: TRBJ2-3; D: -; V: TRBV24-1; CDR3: CATSDPGLRGTDTQYF; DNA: TGTGCCACCAGTGACCCGGGGTTGCGAGGCACAGATACGCAGTATTTT
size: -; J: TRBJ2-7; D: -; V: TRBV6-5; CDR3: CASKPGIIYEQYF; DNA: TGTGCCAGCAAACCAGGGATTATCTACGAGCAGTACTTC
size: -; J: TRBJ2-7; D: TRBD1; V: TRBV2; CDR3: CASRAGQGAYEQYF; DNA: TGTGCCAGCAGAGCGGGACAGGGAGCCTACGAGCAGTACTTC
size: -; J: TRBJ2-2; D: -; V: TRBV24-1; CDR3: CATSTGPGTGELFF; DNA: TGTGCCACCAGCACAGGCCCTGGCACCGGGGAGCTGTTTTTT
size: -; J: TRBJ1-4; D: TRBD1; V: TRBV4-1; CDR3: CASNNPTGALRAVEKLFF; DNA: TGCGCCAGCAACAACCCGACAGGGGCTCTTAGGGCCGTGGAAAAACTGTTTTTT
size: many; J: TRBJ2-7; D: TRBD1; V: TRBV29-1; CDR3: CSVRGQGRTYEQYF; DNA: TGCAGCGTACGTGGACAGGGGAGGACCTACGAGCAGTACTTC
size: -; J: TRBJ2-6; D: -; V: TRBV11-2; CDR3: CASSLRNSGANVLTF; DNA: TGTGCCAGCAGCTTGCGGAATTCGGGGGCCAACGTCCTGACTTTC
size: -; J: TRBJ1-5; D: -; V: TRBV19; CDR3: CASSIGQTRSNQPQHF; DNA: TGTGCCAGTAGTATTGGACAGACGAGGAGCAATCAGCCCCAGCATTTT
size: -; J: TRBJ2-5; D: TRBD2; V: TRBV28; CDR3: CASSLGTSGSWQETQYF; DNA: TGTGCCAGCAGTTTAGGGACTAGCGGGAGTTGGCAAGAGACCCAGTACTTC
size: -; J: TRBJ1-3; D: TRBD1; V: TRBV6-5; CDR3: CASTSDRISGNTIYF; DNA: TGTGCCAGCACCTCGGACAGGATCTCTGGAAACACCATATATTTT
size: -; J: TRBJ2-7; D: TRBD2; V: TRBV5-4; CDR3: CASSGGLAGPEQYF; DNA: TGTGCCAGCAGCGGAGGGCTAGCGGGACCCGAGCAGTACTTC
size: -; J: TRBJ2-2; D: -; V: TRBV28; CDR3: CASKGPGNTGELFF; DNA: TGTGCCAGCAAGGGGCCGGGCAACACCGGGGAGCTGTTTTTT
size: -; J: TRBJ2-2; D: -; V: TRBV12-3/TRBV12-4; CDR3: CASSPSIGELFF; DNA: TGTGCCAGCAGTCCGAGTATCGGGGAGCTGTTTTTT
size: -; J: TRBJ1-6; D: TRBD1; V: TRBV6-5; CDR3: CASRLDRGWNSPLHF; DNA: TGTGCCAGCAGACTTGACAGGGGTTGGAATTCACCCCTCCACTTT
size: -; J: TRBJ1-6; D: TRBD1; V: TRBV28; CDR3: CASSLSRTGISPLHF; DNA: TGTGCCAGCAGTTTATCGAGGACAGGGATTTCACCCCTCCACTTT